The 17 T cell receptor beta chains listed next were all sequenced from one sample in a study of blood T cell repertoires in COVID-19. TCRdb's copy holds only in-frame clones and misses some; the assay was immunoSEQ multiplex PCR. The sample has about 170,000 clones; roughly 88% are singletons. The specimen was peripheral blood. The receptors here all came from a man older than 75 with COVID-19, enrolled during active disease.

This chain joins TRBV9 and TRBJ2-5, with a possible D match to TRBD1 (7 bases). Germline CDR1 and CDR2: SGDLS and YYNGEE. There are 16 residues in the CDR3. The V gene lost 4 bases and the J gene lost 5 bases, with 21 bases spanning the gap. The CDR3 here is CASSLGTGGGKETQYF. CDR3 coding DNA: TGTGCCAGCAGCCTGGGGACCGGAGGGGGCAAGGAGACCCAGTACTTC.

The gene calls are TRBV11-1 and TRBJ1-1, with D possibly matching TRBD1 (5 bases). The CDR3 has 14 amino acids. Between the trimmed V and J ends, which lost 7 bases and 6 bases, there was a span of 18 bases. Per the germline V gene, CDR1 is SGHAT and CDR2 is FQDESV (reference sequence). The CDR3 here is CASTPIGAQAEAFF. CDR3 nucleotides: TGTGCCAGCACCCCGATAGGGGCGCAAGCTGAAGCTTTCTTT.

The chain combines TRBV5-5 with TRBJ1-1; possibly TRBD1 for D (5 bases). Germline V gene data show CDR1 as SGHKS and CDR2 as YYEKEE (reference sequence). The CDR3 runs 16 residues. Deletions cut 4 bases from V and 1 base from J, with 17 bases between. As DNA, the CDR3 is TGTGCCAGCAGCCTGGGACGGGGTCTGAGGAACACTGAAGCTTTCTTT. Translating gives CASSLGRGLRNTEAFF.

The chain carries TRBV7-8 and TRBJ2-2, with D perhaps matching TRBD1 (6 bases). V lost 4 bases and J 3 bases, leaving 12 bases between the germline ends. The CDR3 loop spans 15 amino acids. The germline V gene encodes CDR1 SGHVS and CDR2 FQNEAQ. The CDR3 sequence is CASSYRATDTGELFF. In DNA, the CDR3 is TGTGCCAGCAGCTACAGGGCTACGGACACCGGGGAGCTGTTTTTT.

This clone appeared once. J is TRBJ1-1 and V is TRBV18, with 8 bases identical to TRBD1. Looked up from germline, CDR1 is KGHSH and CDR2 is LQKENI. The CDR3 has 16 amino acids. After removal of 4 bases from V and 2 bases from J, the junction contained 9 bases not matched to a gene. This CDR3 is CASSLRPGQVNTEAFF. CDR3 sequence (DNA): TGTGCCAGCTCACTCCGCCCGGGACAGGTTAACACTGAAGCTTTCTTT.

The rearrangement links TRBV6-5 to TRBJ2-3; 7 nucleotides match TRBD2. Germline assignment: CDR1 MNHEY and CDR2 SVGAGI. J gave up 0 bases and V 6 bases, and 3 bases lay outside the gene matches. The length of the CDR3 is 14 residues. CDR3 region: CASSASGSTDTQYF. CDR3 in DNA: TGTGCCAGCAGCGCTAGCGGTAGCACAGATACGCAGTATTTT.

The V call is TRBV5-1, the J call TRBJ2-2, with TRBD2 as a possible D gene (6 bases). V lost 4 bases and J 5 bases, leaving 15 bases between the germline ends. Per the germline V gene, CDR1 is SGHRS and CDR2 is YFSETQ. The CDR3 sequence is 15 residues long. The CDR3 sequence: CASSPRETGTGELFF. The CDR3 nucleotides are TGCGCCAGCAGCCCCCGGGAGACGGGGACCGGGGAGCTGTTTTTT.

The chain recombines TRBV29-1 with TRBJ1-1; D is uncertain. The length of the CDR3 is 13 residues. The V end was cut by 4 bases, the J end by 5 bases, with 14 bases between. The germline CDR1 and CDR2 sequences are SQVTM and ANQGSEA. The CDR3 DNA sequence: TGCAGCGTTGTGCCGAGGCCGGGGACTGAAGCTTTCTTT. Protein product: CSVVPRPGTEAFF. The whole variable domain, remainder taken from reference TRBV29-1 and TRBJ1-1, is SAVISQKPSRDICQRGTSLTIQCQVDSQVTMMFWYRQQPGQSLTLIATANQGSEATYESGFVIDKFPISRPNLTFSTLTVSNMSPEDSSIYLCSVVPRPGTEAFFGQGTRLTVV.

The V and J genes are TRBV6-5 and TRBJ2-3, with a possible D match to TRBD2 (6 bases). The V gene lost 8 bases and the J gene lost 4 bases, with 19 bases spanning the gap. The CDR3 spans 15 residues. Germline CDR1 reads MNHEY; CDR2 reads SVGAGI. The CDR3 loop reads CASGELTGEADTQYF. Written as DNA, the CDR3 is TGTGCCAGCGGAGAACTAACCGGGGAGGCAGATACGCAGTATTTT.

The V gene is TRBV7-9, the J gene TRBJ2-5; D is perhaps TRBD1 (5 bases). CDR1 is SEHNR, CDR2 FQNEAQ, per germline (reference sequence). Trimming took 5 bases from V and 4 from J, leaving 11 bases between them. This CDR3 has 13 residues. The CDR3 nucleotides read TGTGCCAGCAGCCGACAGTCCGGAGAGACCCAGTACTTC. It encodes CASSRQSGETQYF.

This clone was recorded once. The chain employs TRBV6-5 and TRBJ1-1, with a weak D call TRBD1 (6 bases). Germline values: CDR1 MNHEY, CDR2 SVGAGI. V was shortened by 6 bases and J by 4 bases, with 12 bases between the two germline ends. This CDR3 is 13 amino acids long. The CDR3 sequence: CASRMQGGTEAFF. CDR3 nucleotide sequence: TGTGCCAGCAGGATGCAAGGGGGCACTGAAGCTTTCTTT.

CDR3 protein: CASSPTGASNYGYTF. The CDR3 nucleotides are TGTGCCAGCTCACCGACAGGGGCGTCCAACTATGGCTACACCTTC. The J gene is TRBJ1-2, the V gene TRBV18, with 8 bases matching TRBD1. Trimming at V came to 3 bases and at J to 2 bases, leaving 5 bases not matched to a gene. Germline V gene lookup returns CDR1 KGHSH and CDR2 LQKENI. The length of the CDR3 is 15 residues.

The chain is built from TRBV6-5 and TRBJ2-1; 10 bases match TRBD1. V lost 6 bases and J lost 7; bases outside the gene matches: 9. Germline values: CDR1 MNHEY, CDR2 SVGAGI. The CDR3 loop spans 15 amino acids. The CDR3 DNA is TGTGCCAGCAGATCGGGGACAGGGGAAATAAATGAGCAGTTCTTC. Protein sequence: CASRSGTGEINEQFF.

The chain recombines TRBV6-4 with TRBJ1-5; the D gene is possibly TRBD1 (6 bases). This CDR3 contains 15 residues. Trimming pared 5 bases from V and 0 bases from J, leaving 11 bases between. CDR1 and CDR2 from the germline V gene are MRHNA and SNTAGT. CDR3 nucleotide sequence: TGTGCCAGCAGTCCTACAGGGAATAGCAATCAGCCCCAGCATTTT. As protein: CASSPTGNSNQPQHF.

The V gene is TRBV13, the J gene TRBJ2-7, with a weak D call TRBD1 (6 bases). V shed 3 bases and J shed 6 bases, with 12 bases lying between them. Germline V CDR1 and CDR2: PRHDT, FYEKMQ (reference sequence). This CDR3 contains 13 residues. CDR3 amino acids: CASSLAGVGEQYF. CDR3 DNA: TGTGCCAGCAGCTTGGCAGGGGTAGGCGAGCAGTACTTC.

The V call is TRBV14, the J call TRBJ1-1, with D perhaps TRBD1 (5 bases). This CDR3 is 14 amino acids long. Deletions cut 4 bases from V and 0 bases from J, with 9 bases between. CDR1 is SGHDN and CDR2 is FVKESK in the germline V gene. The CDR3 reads CASSPRVMNTEAFF. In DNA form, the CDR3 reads TGTGCCAGCAGCCCCAGGGTGATGAACACTGAAGCTTTCTTT.

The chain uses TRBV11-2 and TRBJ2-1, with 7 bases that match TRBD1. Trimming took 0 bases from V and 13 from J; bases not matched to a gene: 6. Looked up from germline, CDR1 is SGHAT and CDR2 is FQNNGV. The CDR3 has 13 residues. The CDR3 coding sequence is TGTGCCAGCAGCTTAGATGATCGGACAGGTCAGTTCTTC. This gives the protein CASSLDDRTGQFF. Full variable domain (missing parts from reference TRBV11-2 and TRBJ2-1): EAGVAQSPRYKIIEKRQSVAFWCNPISGHATLYWYQQILGQGPKLLIQFQNNGVVDDSQLPKDRFSAERLKGVDSTLKIQPAKLEDSAVYLCASSLDDRTGQFFGPGTRLTVL.